This TCR beta chain was observed in a study of blood T cell repertoires in COVID-19. At the level of the study: Italy, Spain and the United States were the sources of the convalescent and acute COVID-19 samples. The analysed material was cDNA or gDNA that came from T cells, B-cell-depleted T cells, or PBMCs.

Per the authors' pipeline: Nucleated cell counts were estimated from reference gene primer amplification. TCRdb's table, derived via immunoSEQ multiplex PCR, lists solely in-frame clones and lacks some. That table is the source of V, J and clone size, and D and trimming were worked out from the DNA. In the table there are approximately 100,000 clones, just over 85% of which are singletons. This CDR3 region has 15 residues. The germline V gene has CDR1 MNHEY and CDR2 SMNVEV (reference sequence). Trimming pared 5 bases from V and 6 bases from J, leaving 16 bases between. This receptor was taken from a human donor in a cohort sampled during active COVID-19. The chain combines TRBV27 with TRBJ1-4, with D maybe TRBD1 (6 bases). What was sequenced was peripheral blood. The CDR3: CASSRTRDNYEKLFF. CDR3 DNA sequence: TGTGCCAGCAGTAGGACCCGGGACAACTATGAAAAACTGTTTTTT.